The 27 T cell receptor beta chains below were found in one sample sequenced in a study of early T cells in non-severe SARS-CoV-2 infection. From the 5' RACE reads, TCRdb called clonotypes with MiXCR, one entry per CDR3 protein. The data contain 35,000 to 45,000 distinct CDR3 sequences, around 5% of them singletons. The sequenced sample was whole blood. The receptors come from an adult who was a healthcare worker with PCR-confirmed SARS-CoV-2 infection or an uninfected control (not recorded which).

This clonotype was found many times. The chain carries TRBV29-1 and TRBJ1-1; 8 bases match TRBD1. V trimming: 4 bases; J trimming: 0 bases; junction bases outside the gene matches: 1. CDR1 is SQVTM, CDR2 ANQGSEA, per germline. The CDR3 length is 13 residues. CDR3 nucleotide sequence: TGCAGCGTTGGGGGACAGGTGAACACTGAAGCTTTCTTT. As protein: CSVGGQVNTEAFF. Together with reference TRBV29-1 and TRBJ1-1, the CDR3 gives the full variable domain: SAVISQKPSRDICQRGTSLTIQCQVDSQVTMMFWYRQQPGQSLTLIATANQGSEATYESGFVIDKFPISRPNLTFSTLTVSNMSPEDSSIYLCSVGGQVNTEAFFGQGTRLTVV.

This clonotype was picked up many times. V and J are TRBV7-2 and TRBJ2-7, with 12 positions matching TRBD1. V lost 1 base, J lost 8 bases, and 9 bases stayed unmatched. Germline CDR1 reads SGHTA; CDR2 reads FQGNSA. The CDR3 length is 16 residues. CDR3 sequence reads: CASSLVVGQGALQQYF. The CDR3 DNA sequence: TGTGCCAGCAGCTTAGTGGTGGGACAGGGGGCCTTACAGCAGTACTTC.

The chain joins TRBV9 to TRBJ1-4; unclear D gene. Germline assignment: CDR1 SGDLS and CDR2 YYNGEE. The CDR3 is 15 residues long. The ends were cut back, 4 bases at V and 7 bases at J, with 17 bases in the middle. CDR3 region: CASSPSPGRGEKLFF. CDR3 coding DNA: TGTGCCAGCAGCCCGAGTCCAGGACGGGGTGAAAAACTGTTTTTT.

This clonotype is medium-sized in the sample. The chain couples TRBV7-2 to TRBJ2-1; D unresolved. Trimming took 3 bases from V and 3 from J, leaving 6 bases between them. The CDR3 is 13 amino acids. Germline V gene sequence: CDR1 SGHTA, CDR2 FQGNSA. The CDR3 loop reads CASSLWSYNEQFF. The CDR3 DNA follows: TGTGCCAGCAGCTTGTGGAGCTACAATGAGCAGTTCTTC.

This clonotype was detected many times. CDR3 in amino acids: CASSLFGGGITDTQYF. CDR3 DNA sequence: TGTGCCAGCAGCTTATTTGGCGGGGGGATCACAGATACGCAGTATTTT. The chain is built from TRBV7-3 and TRBJ2-3; 8 bases match TRBD2. Germline V gene data show CDR1 as SGHTA and CDR2 as FQGTGA. Germline trimming cut 2 bases from V and 2 bases from J; bases unmatched to any gene: 6. This CDR3 has 16 residues.

This clonotype was counted at least ten times. This chain links TRBV6-6 with TRBJ1-1; no definite D call. V was pared by 6 bases and J by 8 bases, with 16 bases between. From germline, CDR1 is MNHNY and CDR2 SVGAGI (reference sequence). CDR3 length: 13 amino acids. In DNA, the CDR3 is TGTGCCAGCAGACCCCAGAGTTCTTCAGAAGCTTTCTTT. Amino acids: CASRPQSSSEAFF.

This clonotype was recorded many times. This chain joins TRBV3-1 and TRBJ2-7; D gene unclear. Per the germline V gene, CDR1 is LGHDT and CDR2 is YNNKEL (reference sequence). The CDR3 is 14 residues long. V shed 2 bases and J shed 1 base, with 9 bases lying between them. The CDR3 reads CASSQSPRSYEQYF. DNA of the CDR3: TGTGCCAGCAGCCAATCCCCCAGATCCTACGAGCAGTACTTC.

This sequence joins TRBV18 and TRBJ2-3; 7 bases align to TRBD2. CDR1 KGHSH and CDR2 LQKENI come from the germline V gene. CDR3 length equals 15 residues. Germline trimming cut 3 bases from V and 4 bases from J; bases unmatched to any gene: 7. The CDR3 bases are TGTGCCAGCTCACCCTTCAGCGGGGTGTCAGATACGCAGTATTTT. Protein sequence: CASSPFSGVSDTQYF.

This clonotype was counted ten times or more. V usage is TRBV7-2 and J usage is TRBJ2-3; a weak D match, TRBD1 (5 bases). V lost 1 base and J lost 4, with 9 bases in between. Germline CDR1 and CDR2: SGHTA and FQGNSA. The CDR3 covers 14 residues. The CDR3 DNA reads TGTGCCAGCAGCTTAGGGGGCGCGGCAGATACGCAGTATTTT. Translated: CASSLGGAADTQYF. Supplemented by reference TRBV7-2 and TRBJ2-3, the full variable domain reads GAGVSQSPSNKVTEKGKDVELRCDPISGHTALYWYRQSLGQGLEFLIYFQGNSAPDKSGLPSDRFSAERTGGSVSTLTIQRTQQEDSAVYLCASSLGGAADTQYFGPGTRLTVL.

At least ten counts were recorded for this clonotype. This chain uses TRBV6-1 with TRBJ2-4; D not certain. V gave up 6 bases and J gave up 4 bases, with 7 bases separating them. CDR1 is MNHNS and CDR2 is SASEGT in the germline V gene. The CDR3 contains 12 residues. CDR3 loop: CASSPDKNIQYF. The CDR3 bases are TGTGCCAGCAGCCCGGATAAAAACATTCAGTACTTC.

This clonotype was found many times. This rearrangement joins TRBV5-1 to TRBJ2-2, with D possibly being TRBD2 (5 bases). V was trimmed by 4 bases and J by 1 base, leaving 8 bases between them. CDR1 SGHRS and CDR2 YFSETQ come from the germline V gene. The CDR3 spans 14 residues. As DNA, the CDR3 is TGCGCCAGCAGCGGAGCGGTGAACACCGGGGAGCTGTTTTTT. This sequence encodes CASSGAVNTGELFF.

In this sample, this clonotype turned up many times. The chain employs TRBV3-1 and TRBJ2-1; 13 positions agree with TRBD2. Germline trimming cut 4 bases from V and 2 bases from J; bases unmatched to any gene: 5. This CDR3 region has 17 residues. Germline values: CDR1 LGHDT, CDR2 YNNKEL (reference sequence). The CDR3 protein is CASSRTSGRGTYNEQFF. The CDR3 DNA is TGTGCCAGCAGCCGGACTAGCGGGAGAGGGACCTACAATGAGCAGTTCTTC.

This clonotype was recorded at least ten times. The V gene is TRBV20-1, the J gene TRBJ1-2; the D gene is possibly TRBD1 (5 bases). There are 13 residues in the CDR3. The V gene lost 4 bases and the J gene lost 2 bases, with 11 bases spanning the gap. Germline V gene data show CDR1 as DFQATT and CDR2 as SNEGSKA (reference sequence). CDR3 sequence: CSAIPGGNYGYTF. The DNA for the CDR3 is TGCAGTGCTATCCCGGGGGGAAACTATGGCTACACCTTC.

This clonotype was found many times. The V call is TRBV18, the J call TRBJ2-3, with TRBD1 as a possible D gene (5 bases). There are 16 residues in the CDR3. Germline loops: CDR1 KGHSH, CDR2 LQKENI. Between the trimmed V and J ends, which lost 2 bases and 2 bases, there was a span of 14 bases. CDR3 DNA: TGTGCCAGCTCACCAACTATCACAGGTCTCACAGATACGCAGTATTTT. Residues: CASSPTITGLTDTQYF.

This clonotype occurred many times. The chain is built from TRBV25-1 and TRBJ1-6, with D maybe TRBD1 (5 bases). The CDR3 sequence is 14 residues long. Germline CDR1 is MGHDK and CDR2 is SYGVNS. Trimming took 2 bases from V and 7 from J, leaving 9 bases between them. In DNA form, the CDR3 reads TGTGCCAGCAGTGAAGGGACGGCCAATTCACCCCTCCACTTT. It specifies CASSEGTANSPLHF.

The V and J genes are TRBV28 and TRBJ2-7; TRBD1 aligns across 12 bases. Germline assignment: CDR1 MDHEN and CDR2 SYDVKM. The CDR3 loop spans 15 amino acids. Trimming removed 5 bases from V and 6 bases from J; junction bases left unmatched: 8. The CDR3: CASSPIWDRGPEQYF. The CDR3 nucleotides are TGTGCCAGCAGTCCGATATGGGACAGGGGGCCCGAGCAGTACTTC.

The table lists this clonotype with many counts. The chain is built from TRBV21-1 and TRBJ2-1; TRBD2 was called by the table and not checked on the DNA. TRBV21-1 is a known pseudogene. The CDR3 consists of 14 residues. CDR3 bases: TGTGCCAGCAGCTCGAGCGGGTTATACAATGAGCAGTTCTTC. Translating it yields CASSSSGLYNEQFF.

This clonotype was seen at least ten times. The CDR3 reads CASSQWGSANEKLFF. Here the CDR3 DNA reads TGTGCCAGCAGCCAATGGGGGTCTGCTAATGAAAAACTGTTTTTT. The V and J genes are TRBV3-1 and TRBJ1-4, with D possibly matching TRBD1 (5 bases). Germline V gene lookup returns CDR1 LGHDT and CDR2 YNNKEL (reference sequence). This CDR3 comprises 15 residues. V shed 2 bases and J shed 3 bases, with 10 bases lying between them. The full variable domain, with the rest looked up from reference TRBV3-1 and TRBJ1-4, is DTAVSQTPKYLVTQMGNDKSIKCEQNLGHDTMYWYKQDSKKFLKIMFSYNNKELIINETVPNRFSPKSPDKAHLNLHINSLELGDSAVYFCASSQWGSANEKLFFGSGTQLSVL.

This clonotype was detected a few times. The chain couples TRBV20-1 to TRBJ2-3; TRBD2 aligns across 10 bases. This CDR3 has 16 amino acids. Germline V gives CDR1 DFQATT, CDR2 SNEGSKA (reference sequence). The J segment lost 4 bases and the V segment lost 1 base, leaving 8 bases of the junction unmatched. The CDR3 DNA follows: TGCAGTGCTAGAGGCTTAGCGGGAGGCGGCGCAGATACGCAGTATTTT. Its translation is CSARGLAGGGADTQYF.

This clonotype was observed at least ten times. The chain uses TRBV10-1 and TRBJ1-1, with D unclear. The CDR3 extends over 14 amino acids. Germline V gene data show CDR1 as WNHNN and CDR2 as SYGVQD (reference sequence). Trimming pared 1 base from V and 4 bases from J, leaving 10 bases between. As DNA, the CDR3 is TGCGCCAGCAGTGAGTTCCAGGCAAGCACTGAAGCTTTCTTT. As protein: CASSEFQASTEAFF.

This clonotype was found many times. The chain recombines TRBV7-9 with TRBJ2-5; 8 bases are shared with TRBD2. Unmatched junction bases numbered 9, after V lost 1 base and J lost 2 bases. The CDR3 totals 17 residues. CDR1 SEHNR and CDR2 FQNEAQ come from the germline V gene (reference sequence). For the CDR3, the DNA is TGTGCCAGCAGCTTAGAGGGTAGCGGGGCCCCACAAGAGACCCAGTACTTC. This gives the protein CASSLEGSGAPQETQYF.

The CDR3 sequence: CASSDGTGQVFF. The CDR3 DNA reads TGTGCCAGCAGCGACGGGACAGGGCAGGTTTTCTTT. J is TRBJ1-1 and V is TRBV7-3, with 9 bases identical to TRBD1. The CDR3 contains 12 residues. CDR1 is SGHTA, CDR2 FQGTGA, per germline. Trimming at V came to 5 bases and at J to 13 bases, leaving 8 bases not matched to a gene.

This chain joins TRBV10-3 and TRBJ1-2; 7 bases match TRBD1. Germline loops: CDR1 ENHRY, CDR2 SYGVKD. CDR3 length: 14 residues. DNA for the CDR3: TGTACCACCTTAGAGAGGGGGCTCGGATATGGCTACACCTTC. Amino acids: CTTLERGLGYGYTF.

The rearrangement joins TRBV6-2 or TRBV6-3 to TRBJ2-1, with 7 bases identical to TRBD1. The germline CDR1 and CDR2 sequences are MNHEY and SVGEGT. The CDR3 runs 14 residues. Trimming removed 9 bases from V and 2 bases from J; junction bases left unmatched: 7. The CDR3 loop is CASSPTGPYNEQFF. The CDR3 DNA reads TGTGCCAGTTCCCCGACAGGGCCCTACAATGAGCAGTTCTTC.

This rearrangement joins TRBV15 to TRBJ1-6, with 7 bases that match TRBD1. The V and J ends lost 0 bases and 11 bases, in that order; junction bases with no gene match: 7. This CDR3 has 15 residues. The germline V gene has CDR1 LNHNV and CDR2 YYDKDF (reference sequence). The CDR3 DNA follows: TGTGCCACCAGCAGAGATCGGCAGGGGGGCACACCCCTCCACTTT. Translated: CATSRDRQGGTPLHF.

A word on this clonotype: Since a much larger clone is just one base distant, this may be a read error. The chain links TRBV7-9 to TRBJ2-3; TRBD2 aligns across 7 bases. Germline V gene lookup returns CDR1 SEHNR and CDR2 FQNEAQ (reference sequence). The CDR3 is made up of 15 amino acids. J was trimmed by 2 bases and V by 11 bases; bases with no gene match: 13. Here the CDR3 DNA reads TGTGCCGGGCGCGGAGCGGGGCCCTACACAGATACGCAGTATTTT. It codes for CAGRGAGPYTDTQYF. The full variable domain, completed using reference TRBV7-9 and TRBJ2-3, is DTGVSQNPRHKITKRGQNVTFRCDPISEHNRLYWYRQTLGQGPEFLTYFQNEAQLEKSRLLSDRFSAERPKGSFSTLEIQRTEQGDSAMYLCAGRGAGPYTDTQYFGPGTRLTVL.

The V and J genes are TRBV12-3 or TRBV12-4 and TRBJ2-1; D might be TRBD2 (6 bases). This CDR3 contains 15 residues. The V gene lost 6 bases and the J gene lost 5 bases, with 17 bases spanning the gap. Here the CDR3 reads CASRPASVHHNEQFF. The CDR3 coding sequence is TGTGCCAGCAGACCTGCTAGCGTTCATCACAATGAGCAGTTCTTC.